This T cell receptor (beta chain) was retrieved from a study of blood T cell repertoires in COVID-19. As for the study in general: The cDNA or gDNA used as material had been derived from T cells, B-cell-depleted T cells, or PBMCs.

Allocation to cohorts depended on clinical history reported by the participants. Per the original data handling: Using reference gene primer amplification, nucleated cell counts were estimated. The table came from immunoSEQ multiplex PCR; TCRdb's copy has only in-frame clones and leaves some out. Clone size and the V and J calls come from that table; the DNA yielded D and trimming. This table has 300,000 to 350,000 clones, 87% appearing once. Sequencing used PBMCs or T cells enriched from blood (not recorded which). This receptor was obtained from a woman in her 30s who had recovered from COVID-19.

This CDR3 is CASRFRVKRGVSSYNEQFF. Here the CDR3 DNA reads TGTGCCAGCAGATTTAGGGTTAAGCGGGGGGTGAGCTCCTACAATGAGCAGTTCTTC. The chain joins TRBV2 to TRBJ2-1, with 9 bases matching TRBD2. The CDR3 is made up of 19 amino acids. Losses at the gene ends were 6 bases for V and 0 bases for J; bases not matched to a gene: 15. The germline CDR1 and CDR2 sequences are SNHLY and FYNNEI.